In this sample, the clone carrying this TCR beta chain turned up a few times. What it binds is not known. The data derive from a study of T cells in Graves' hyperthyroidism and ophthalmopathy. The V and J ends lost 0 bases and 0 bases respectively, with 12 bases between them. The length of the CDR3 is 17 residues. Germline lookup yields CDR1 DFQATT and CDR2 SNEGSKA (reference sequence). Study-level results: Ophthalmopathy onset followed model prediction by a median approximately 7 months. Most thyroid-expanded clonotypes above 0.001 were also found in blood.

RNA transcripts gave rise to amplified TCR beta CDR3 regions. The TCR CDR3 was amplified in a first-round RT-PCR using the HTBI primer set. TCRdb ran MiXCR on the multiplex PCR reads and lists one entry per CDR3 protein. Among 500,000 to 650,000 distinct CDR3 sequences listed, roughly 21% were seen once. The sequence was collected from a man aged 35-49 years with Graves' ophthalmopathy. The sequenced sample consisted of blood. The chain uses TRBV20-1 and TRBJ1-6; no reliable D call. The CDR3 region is CSARDQDPSSYNSPLHF. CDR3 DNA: TGCAGTGCTAGAGATCAGGATCCGAGCTCCTATAATTCACCCCTCCACTTT.